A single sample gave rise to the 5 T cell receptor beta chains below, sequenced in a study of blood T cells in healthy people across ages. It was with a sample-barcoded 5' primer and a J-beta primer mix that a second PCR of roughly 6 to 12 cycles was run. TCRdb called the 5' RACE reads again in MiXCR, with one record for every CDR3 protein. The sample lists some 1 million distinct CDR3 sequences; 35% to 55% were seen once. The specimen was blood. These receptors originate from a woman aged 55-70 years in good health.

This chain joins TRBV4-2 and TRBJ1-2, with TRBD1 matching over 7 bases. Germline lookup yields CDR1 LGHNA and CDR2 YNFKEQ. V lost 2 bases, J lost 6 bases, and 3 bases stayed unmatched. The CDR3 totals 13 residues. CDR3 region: CASSQTGVNGYTF. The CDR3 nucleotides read TGTGCCAGCAGCCAAACAGGGGTAAATGGCTACACCTTC.

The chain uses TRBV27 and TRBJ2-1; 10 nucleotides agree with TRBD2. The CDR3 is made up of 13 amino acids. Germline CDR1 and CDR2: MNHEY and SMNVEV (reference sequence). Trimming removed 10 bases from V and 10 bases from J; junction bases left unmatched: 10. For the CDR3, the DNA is TGTGCCACGATGCCTAGCGGGAGAAGGGAGCAGTTCTTC. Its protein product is CATMPSGRREQFF.

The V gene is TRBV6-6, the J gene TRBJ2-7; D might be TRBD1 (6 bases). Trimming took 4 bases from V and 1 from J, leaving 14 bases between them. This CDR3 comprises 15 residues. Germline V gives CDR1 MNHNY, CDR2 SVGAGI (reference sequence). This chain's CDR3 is CASSSQDSFSYEQYF. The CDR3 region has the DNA TGTGCCAGCAGTTCCCAGGACAGTTTTTCCTACGAGCAGTACTTC.

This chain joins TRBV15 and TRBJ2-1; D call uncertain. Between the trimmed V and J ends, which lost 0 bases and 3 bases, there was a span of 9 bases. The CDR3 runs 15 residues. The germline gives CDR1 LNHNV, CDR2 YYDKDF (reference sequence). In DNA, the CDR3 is TGTGCCACCAGCAGAGACAGACTGATCTACAATGAGCAGTTCTTC. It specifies CATSRDRLIYNEQFF.

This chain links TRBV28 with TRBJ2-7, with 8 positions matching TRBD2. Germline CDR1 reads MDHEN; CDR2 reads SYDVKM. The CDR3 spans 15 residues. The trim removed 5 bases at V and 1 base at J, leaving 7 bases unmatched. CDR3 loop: CASSLSGSLSYEQYF. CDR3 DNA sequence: TGTGCCAGCAGTCTGAGCGGGAGCTTGTCCTACGAGCAGTACTTC.